The TCR beta chain described here comes from a study of blood T cell repertoires in COVID-19 (dated by TCRdb to about 2020). Study-wide context: Collaborator samples came from the United States, Italy and Spain and covered acute and convalescent phases of COVID-19. Subjects who had been exposed to COVID-19, were actively infected with it, or had recovered from it provided the deeply sampled blood TCRbeta repertoires that made up the dataset. The material from the prospective study consisted of cDNA or gDNA derived from T cells, B-cell-depleted T cells, or PBMCs. Samples were obtained from the ongoing ImmuneRACE study (first 160 participants) and from over 1,000 subjects provided by 6 global collaborators. A freely available public database, intended as a resource for researchers studying the immune response to SARS-CoV-2, is where the repertoires were released. Where HLA class I and class II types were available, the types were taken from metadata supplied by the sample provider, not from assay-based typing. A de-identified subject ID, COVID-19 status, age in years and sex were almost always included in the sample metadata.

Study-wide conclusions, independent of this receptor: The amount of clinical and demographic metadata varied by source and participant and was provided uncurated.

Remarks on this clone: The antigen it recognizes is unknown. Base qualities are missing; no much larger clone stands one base away.

The collaborating institutions used their own protocols to collect whole blood in K2EDTA tubes. For TCRbeta analysis, collaborator samples were shipped as frozen whole blood, as isolated PBMCs, or as DNA extracted from either sample type. Looking up the germline V gene yields CDR1 MNHEY and CDR2 SVGAGI. Trimming removed 6 bases from V and 9 bases from J; the gene matches leave 5 bases unexplained. Its CDR3 holds 12 amino acids, cysteine through phenylalanine. Just the 36-base CDR3 DNA is kept, in frame starting at base 1. TCRbeta CDR3 regions were amplified from genomic DNA by means of the immunoSEQ Assay, a bias-controlled multiplex PCR. The original pipeline was this. The number of nucleated cells in each sample was estimated by amplification of reference gene primers within the assay. Sequence reads were collapsed and filtered to measure the absolute abundance of every unique TCRbeta CDR3 rearrangement. For each sample, productive Simpson clonality was calculated as the square root of Simpson's diversity index over productive rearrangements. Not all clones reach the TCRdb copy of this immuneACCESS table, which keeps in-frame sequences only. Checked studies attribute under half of the gap to unresolved V genes and leave the rest unexplained. For V, J and clone size, that table is used; D and trimming come from the DNA. The sample profile shows 45,000 to 55,000 clones; 70% to 90% of them were found once. The ten largest account for roughly 5.2% of the sample.

This receptor was identified in a human donor in a cohort sampled during active COVID-19. The chain joins TRBV6-5 to TRBJ2-1; 7 bases in the junction line up with TRBD2. The sequenced sample was peripheral blood. The nucleotide sequence reads as follows: TGTGCCAGCAGGGCCCCTAGCGGTGAGCAGTTCTTC. Translation gives CASRAPSGEQFF.